The present T cell receptor beta chain was sequenced within a study of blood T cell repertoires in COVID-19. Clinical history reported by participants formed the basis on which cohorts were assigned. As originally analysed: The authors estimated nucleated cell counts from reference gene primer amplification. The method was immunoSEQ multiplex PCR; TCRdb's version includes in-frame clones alone and lacks a portion of them. That table gives V, J and clone size, and the DNA gave D and trimming. The sample has under 400,000 clones; 80% to 90% are singletons. This CDR3 spans 15 amino acids. From germline, CDR1 is SEHNR and CDR2 FQNEAQ (reference sequence). V was cut by 1 base and J by 8 bases, with 17 bases left in between.

Sequencing was performed on PBMCs or T cells enriched from blood (not recorded which). The V call is TRBV7-9, the J call TRBJ1-1, with a weak D call TRBD1 (5 bases). The receptor was isolated from a woman in her 40s with acute COVID-19. In nucleotides, the CDR3 is TGTGCCAGCAGCTTAGTTCAGGGCCGAGGTGCCGAAGCTTTCTTT. It encodes CASSLVQGRGAEAFF.